This record covers a single TCR beta chain. This record belongs to a study of blood T cell repertoires in COVID-19. Study background: COVID-19 samples collected from the United States, Italy and Spain covered acute and convalescent phases.

Trimming stripped 3 bases from V and 2 bases from J, with 22 bases between. The CDR3 contains 18 residues. The repertoire was sequenced with immunoSEQ multiplex PCR; TCRdb's copy has only in-frame clones and lacks some. Of 75,000 to 90,000 clones in the sample, roughly 80% are singletons; the top ten hold over 15%. This clonotype was obtained from an elderly man with active or convalescent COVID-19. The V gene is TRBV23-1, the J gene TRBJ2-5; tentatively, D is TRBD2 (6 bases). TRBV23-1 belongs to the ORF category, with a function that is uncertain. The specimen was peripheral blood. The chain's CDR3 is CASSHRRWGTGEQETQYF. DNA of the CDR3: TGCGCCAGCAGTCATCGGAGGTGGGGAACGGGAGAACAAGAGACCCAGTACTTC.